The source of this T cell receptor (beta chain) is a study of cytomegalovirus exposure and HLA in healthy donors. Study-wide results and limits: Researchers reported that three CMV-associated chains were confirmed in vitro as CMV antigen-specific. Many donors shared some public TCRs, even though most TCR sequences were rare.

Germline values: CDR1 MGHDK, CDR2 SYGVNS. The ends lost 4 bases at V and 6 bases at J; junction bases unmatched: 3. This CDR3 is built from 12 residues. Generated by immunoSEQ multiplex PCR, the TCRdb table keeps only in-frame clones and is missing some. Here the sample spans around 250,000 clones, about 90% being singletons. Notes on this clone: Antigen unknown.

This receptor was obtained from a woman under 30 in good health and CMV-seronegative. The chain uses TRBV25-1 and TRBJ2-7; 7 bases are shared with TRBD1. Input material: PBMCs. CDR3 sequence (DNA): TGTGCCAGCAGTGCCTACAGGGGCGAGCAGTACTTC. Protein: CASSAYRGEQYF.